This T cell receptor beta chain stems from a study of blood T cell repertoires in COVID-19. About the research overall: Acute-phase and convalescent COVID-19 samples originated in the United States, Italy and Spain. Sample material is recorded as cDNA or gDNA derived from T cells, B-cell-depleted T cells, or PBMCs.

Germline assignment: CDR1 SQVTM and CDR2 ANQGSEA. The germline V and J ends were trimmed by 6 bases and 7 bases, with 12 bases remaining between them. The CDR3 runs to 11 residues. In Seattle, patients joined the study during active infection and were tracked longitudinally. The authors' processing: Researchers report that nucleated cell counts were estimated from reference gene primer amplification. Assay used: immunoSEQ multiplex PCR; TCRdb lists only in-frame clones, some missing. Clone size and the V and J calls come from that table; the DNA yielded D and trimming. The data show some 46,000 clones, approximately 83% seen once. This clone came up once.

J is TRBJ1-1 and V is TRBV29-1; possible D gene TRBD1, 5 bases. This receptor was obtained from a woman over 75 with COVID-19, enrolled during active disease. What was sequenced was peripheral blood. The CDR3 spells CSVGRGGEAFF. DNA for the CDR3: TGCAGCGTAGGTCGGGGGGGTGAAGCTTTCTTT.